This TCR beta chain was profiled in a study of tumor-infiltrating lymphocytes in primary liver carcinoma. Study details: Samples produced roughly 3.65 to 8 million productive TCRbeta reads, comparable across tissue types.

Joint extraction of RNA and DNA used roughly 18-34 mg of bulk tissue that was unsorted. The study enrolled treatment-naive patients with chronic HBV infection. The authors sampled five separate regions per tumor. Reverse transcription of roughly 0.45 ug total RNA with a constant-region primer produced TCR beta cDNA. Three-round nested multiplex PCR performed with slightly modified ARM-PCR produced the TCR beta libraries. TRBV1-TRBV30 forward and Cbeta reverse primers drove the first two roughly 10-cycle rounds. TCRdb redid the calling of the multiplex PCR reads with MiXCR, one entry per CDR3 protein. The sample has about 59,000 distinct CDR3 sequences, less than 85% seen once. The CDR3 sequence is 12 residues long. Germline V gene lookup returns CDR1 SGHVS and CDR2 FQNEAQ. V was clipped by 5 bases and J by 8 bases, with 12 bases between them.

Sequences were obtained from liver tumor tissue from sampling region 2. Indicated subset: tumor region T2, inferior pole. The rearrangement joins TRBV7-8 to TRBJ1-2; D is ambiguous. This receptor was taken from a man aged 35-49 years with primary liver carcinoma and hepatitis B virus infection. The CDR3 reads CASSHRYEGYTF. In DNA form, the CDR3 reads TGTGCCAGCAGCCACCGTTACGAGGGCTACACCTTC.